Given below is one T cell receptor beta chain in context. Its cognate antigen is unknown. Germline CDR1 and CDR2: KGHSH and LQKENI. The CDR3 loop spans 12 amino acids. V lost 1 base to trimming and J lost 8 bases, with 8 bases between them. These data come from a study of T cells in localized non-small cell lung cancer. General observations from the study: Of the tissues analyzed, uninvolved adjacent lung showed maximal T cell clonality, greater than tumor. Increased T cell density in blood showed an association with longer overall survival. Adjacent lung exhibited a median of about 50 among the 100 most abundant tumor clones. Because researchers sequenced only one region of the tumor, heterogeneity is still possible.

The repertoire was sequenced with immunoSEQ multiplex PCR; TCRdb's copy has only in-frame clones and lacks some. The sample lists tens of thousands of clones; about 85% were seen once. The source was peripheral blood, collected before any cancer treatment. J is TRBJ1-1 and V is TRBV18, with TRBD1 as a possible D gene (5 bases). This sequence was found in a female donor over 55 with stage II squamous cell lung carcinoma. This chain's CDR3 is CASSPRDHEAFF. The CDR3 region has the DNA TGTGCCAGCTCACCACGGGACCACGAAGCTTTCTTT. Full variable domain (outside the CDR3, taken from reference TRBV18 and TRBJ1-1): NAGVMQNPRHLVRRRGQEARLRCSPMKGHSHVYWYRQLPEEGLKFMVYLQKENIIDESGMPKERFSAEFPKEGPSILRIQQVVRGDSAAYFCASSPRDHEAFFGQGTRLTVV.